This TCR beta chain is from a study of lymphopenia after photon versus proton radiotherapy. Profiled with immunoSEQ multiplex PCR; TCRdb holds only in-frame clones, not every one. The sample comprises almost 25,000 clones, around four fifths of which are singletons, and 21% rests with the top ten. V was pared by 0 bases and J by 6 bases, with 12 bases between. From germline, CDR1 is SGDLS and CDR2 YYNGEE. The CDR3 is made up of 14 amino acids. The receptor's source is a woman in her 70s with pancreatic cancer. Sequences were derived from peripheral blood, sampled from a patient treated with proton-based radiotherapy. V usage is TRBV9 and J usage is TRBJ1-2, with D possibly being TRBD1 (5 bases). The CDR3 DNA reads as TGTGCCAGCAGCGTAGGGGAGGGACTCGATGGCTACACCTTC. Its translation: CASSVGEGLDGYTF.